The present T cell receptor (beta chain) was sequenced within a study of technical replicates of blood from a handful of donors. This clone was detected once. Using immunoSEQ multiplex PCR, the repertoire was profiled, and TCRdb retains in-frame clones only, with some absent. Here the sample spans roughly 90,000 clones, roughly 92% being singletons. The clonotype comes from a human donor in good health. Sequenced input: T cells isolated from PBMCs.

The CDR3 here is CASSLKRAGSTDTQYF. For the CDR3, the DNA is TGTGCCAGCAGCTTAAAGAGGGCCGGGAGCACAGATACGCAGTATTTT. The chain carries TRBV7-9 and TRBJ2-3; D possibly corresponds to TRBD2 (5 bases). Germline V gives CDR1 SEHNR, CDR2 FQNEAQ (reference sequence). The CDR3 runs 16 residues. V lost 2 bases and J lost 0, with 12 bases in between.